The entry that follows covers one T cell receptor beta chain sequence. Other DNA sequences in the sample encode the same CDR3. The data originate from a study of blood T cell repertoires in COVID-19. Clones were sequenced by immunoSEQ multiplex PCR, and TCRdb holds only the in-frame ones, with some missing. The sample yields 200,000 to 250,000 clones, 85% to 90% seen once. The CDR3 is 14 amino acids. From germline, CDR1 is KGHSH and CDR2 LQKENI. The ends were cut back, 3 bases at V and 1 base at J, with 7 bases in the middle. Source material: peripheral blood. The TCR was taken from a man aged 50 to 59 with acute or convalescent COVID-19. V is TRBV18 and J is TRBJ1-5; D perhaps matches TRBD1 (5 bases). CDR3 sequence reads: CASSPGQSNQPQHF. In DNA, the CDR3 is TGTGCCAGCTCACCGGGGCAGAGCAATCAGCCCCAGCATTTT.